Following are 18 T cell receptor beta chains from one sample sequenced in a study of cytomegalovirus exposure and HLA in healthy donors. PCR primers comprised 60 Vbeta and 13 Jbeta primers. Sequenced by immunoSEQ multiplex PCR; TCRdb stores in-frame clones only, minus some. This sample's table has around 77,000 clones. Sample: PBMCs. These receptors came from a man aged 50 to 59 in good health and CMV-seropositive.

This chain links TRBV28 with TRBJ1-1, with D tentatively TRBD1 (6 bases). CDR1 MDHEN and CDR2 SYDVKM come from the germline V gene. V lost 5 bases to trimming and J lost 8 bases, with 18 bases between them. This CDR3 has 14 amino acids. The CDR3, as DNA: TGTGCCAGCAGTCCGTGGACAGCATCGGTGGAAGCTTTCTTT. Translation: CASSPWTASVEAFF.

The DNA for the CDR3 is TGTGCCAGTAGTATCCAGACAGGCGCTACTTTCGGAGGCTACACCTTC. Amino acid sequence: CASSIQTGATFGGYTF. This chain links TRBV19 with TRBJ1-2, with D tentatively TRBD1 (6 bases). Germline V CDR1 and CDR2: LNHDA, SQIVND (reference sequence). The CDR3 loop spans 16 amino acids. Between the trimmed V and J ends, which lost 3 bases and 8 bases, there was a span of 22 bases.

In nucleotides, the CDR3 is TGTGCCAGTAGTCCAATTCCCGGGACAGGGGAAAAACTGTTTTTT. Protein sequence: CASSPIPGTGEKLFF. The chain couples TRBV19 to TRBJ1-4; TRBD1 agrees at 9 bases. CDR1 and CDR2 from the germline V gene are LNHDA and SQIVND (reference sequence). The V gene end was trimmed by 5 bases and the J gene end by 8 bases; junction bases not matched to a gene: 9. This CDR3 has 15 residues.

The J gene is TRBJ1-5, the V gene TRBV6-1; 7 nucleotides agree with TRBD1. V lost 8 bases, J lost 6 bases, and 7 bases stayed unmatched. Germline V gene data show CDR1 as MNHNS and CDR2 as SASEGT. The CDR3 runs to 13 residues. CDR3 protein: CASGGQGGQPQHF. The CDR3 DNA sequence: TGTGCCAGCGGGGGGCAGGGGGGTCAGCCCCAGCATTTT.

V usage is TRBV29-1 and J usage is TRBJ1-2, with TRBD1 matching 7 bases. The CDR3 totals 12 residues. Germline V lookup: CDR1 SQVTM, CDR2 ANQGSEA. With V trimmed by 7 bases and J by 6 bases, 8 bases remained unmatched. The CDR3 spells CSATTGVDGYTF. The CDR3 bases are TGCAGCGCTACTACAGGGGTAGATGGCTACACCTTC. The full variable domain, in which reference TRBV29-1 and TRBJ1-2 provide the parts outside the CDR3, is SAVISQKPSRDICQRGTSLTIQCQVDSQVTMMFWYRQQPGQSLTLIATANQGSEATYESGFVIDKFPISRPNLTFSTLTVSNMSPEDSSIYLCSATTGVDGYTFGSGTRLTVV.

The chain is built from TRBV19 and TRBJ1-6; D gene uncertain. The germline V and J ends were trimmed by 3 bases and 7 bases, with 10 bases remaining between them. Germline V CDR1 and CDR2: LNHDA, SQIVND (reference sequence). The CDR3 has 14 amino acids. CDR3 sequence (DNA): TGTGCCAGTAGTATGCGAGCCCTGAATTCACCCCTCCACTTT. Its translation is CASSMRALNSPLHF.

The CDR3 DNA follows: TGTGCCAGCAGTGTGCTATGGAGGAACACTGAAGCTTTCTTT. This translates into CASSVLWRNTEAFF. The V and J genes are TRBV6-1 and TRBJ1-1; D is ambiguous. The ends were cut back, 4 bases at V and 1 base at J, with 10 bases in the middle. CDR3 length: 14 amino acids. The V gene's germline CDR1 is MNHNS and CDR2 SASEGT.

This sequence joins TRBV9 and TRBJ2-1; a possible D gene is TRBD1 (6 bases). There are 15 residues in the CDR3. The V end was cut by 1 base, the J end by 1 base, with 9 bases between. Germline lookup yields CDR1 SGDLS and CDR2 YYNGEE. The CDR3 bases are TGTGCCAGCAGCGTACGGGACACTTCCTACAATGAGCAGTTCTTC. Its translation: CASSVRDTSYNEQFF. The full variable domain, in which reference TRBV9 and TRBJ2-1 provide the parts outside the CDR3, is DSGVTQTPKHLITATGQRVTLRCSPRSGDLSVYWYQQSLDQGLQFLIQYYNGEERAKGNILERFSAQQFPDLHSELNLSSLELGDSALYFCASSVRDTSYNEQFFGPGTRLTVL.

The chain is built from TRBV5-1 and TRBJ2-5, with 7 bases aligning to TRBD2. With V trimmed by 4 bases and J by 0 bases, 6 bases remained unmatched. The CDR3 runs to 15 residues. Germline CDR1 SGHRS, CDR2 YFSETQ. CDR3 in amino acids: CASSTGLQYQETQYF. CDR3 coding DNA: TGCGCCAGCAGCACGGGACTACAGTACCAAGAGACCCAGTACTTC.

The chain employs TRBV5-4 and TRBJ2-5, with D possibly TRBD2 on 5 matching bases. The CDR3 is 14 residues long. The germline gives CDR1 SGHNT, CDR2 YYREEE (reference sequence). Trimming shortened V by 4 bases and J by 2 bases, and 12 bases separated the two germline ends. CDR3 nucleotides: TGTGCCAGCAGCCTAGCTGGAGCTCAAGAGACCCAGTACTTC. Its protein product is CASSLAGAQETQYF.

CDR3 amino acids: CAWGQSRDFIGTDTQYF. Written as DNA, the CDR3 is TGTGCCTGGGGTCAATCCCGGGACTTCATCGGCACAGATACGCAGTATTTT. The chain links TRBV30 to TRBJ2-3; D may be TRBD2 (6 bases). The CDR3 is 17 residues long. Germline V gene data show CDR1 as GTSNPN and CDR2 as SVGIG (reference sequence). V dropped 5 bases and J dropped 1 base, with 22 bases sitting between them.

The chain joins TRBV7-7 to TRBJ2-5, with D unresolved. V lost 5 bases, J lost 5 bases, and 15 bases lay in between. CDR1 is SSHAT, CDR2 FNYEAQ, per germline (reference sequence). This CDR3 region has 14 residues. The CDR3 sequence is CASSLRVPGETQYF. In DNA, the CDR3 is TGTGCCAGCAGCCTCCGGGTACCCGGGGAGACCCAGTACTTC.

This chain connects TRBV2 to TRBJ1-5; D ambiguous. The CDR3 contains 16 residues. Germline V lookup: CDR1 SNHLY, CDR2 FYNNEI. Trimming left V 2 bases short and J 8 bases short, with 19 bases between. This CDR3 reads CASSEKVGKPSEPQHF. CDR3 DNA: TGTGCCAGCAGTGAAAAGGTGGGGAAGCCTAGCGAGCCCCAGCATTTT.

CDR3 sequence reads: CASSLGPAGGTYQETQYF. DNA of the CDR3: TGTGCCAGCAGCTTAGGGCCCGCCGGGGGGACTTACCAAGAGACCCAGTACTTC. This rearrangement joins TRBV7-2 to TRBJ2-5, with 7 positions matching TRBD2. From germline, CDR1 is SGHTA and CDR2 FQGNSA. This CDR3 comprises 18 residues. After removal of 1 base from V and 0 bases from J, the junction contained 11 bases not matched to a gene.

V usage is TRBV6-6 and J usage is TRBJ1-2; maybe TRBD1 (6 bases). Germline loops: CDR1 MNHNY, CDR2 SVGAGI (reference sequence). The length of the CDR3 is 16 residues. Trimming took 4 bases from V and 5 from J, leaving 20 bases between them. The CDR3 protein is CASSSPTGIIKYGYTF. CDR3 bases: TGTGCCAGCAGTTCCCCAACAGGGATCATCAAGTATGGCTACACCTTC.

This chain joins TRBV6-5 and TRBJ2-7; D not resolved. This CDR3 comprises 11 residues. Trimming shortened V by 4 bases and J by 2 bases, and 3 bases separated the two germline ends. CDR1 MNHEY and CDR2 SVGAGI come from the germline V gene. This chain's CDR3 is CASSSAYEQYF. For the CDR3, the DNA is TGTGCCAGCAGTTCAGCCTACGAGCAGTACTTC.

The rearrangement links TRBV7-9 to TRBJ2-7; 12 nucleotides line up with TRBD2. This CDR3 region has 16 residues. V lost 3 bases, J lost 0 bases, and 3 bases stayed unmatched. In germline, CDR1 is SEHNR, CDR2 FQNEAQ (reference sequence). The CDR3 DNA reads as TGTGCCAGCAGCTTCGGACTAGCGGGAAGCTCCTACGAGCAGTACTTC. Protein: CASSFGLAGSSYEQYF.

Remarks on this clone: Different DNA sequences within this sample yield the same CDR3. V is TRBV7-2 and J is TRBJ1-2; TRBD1 matches 9 bases. The CDR3 contains 13 residues. The junction had 1 base not matched to a gene; V was cut back by 4 bases and J by 4 bases. CDR1 and CDR2 (germline): SGHTA, FQGNSA. The CDR3 DNA reads TGTGCCAGCAGCTCGGGACAGGGCTATGGCTACACCTTC. Protein sequence: CASSSGQGYGYTF.